These 21 T cell receptor beta chains were all obtained from the same sample, sequenced in a study of blood T cell repertoires in COVID-19. The data were produced by immunoSEQ multiplex PCR, yet TCRdb's version contains in-frame clones alone and is incomplete. The repertoire holds 250,000 to 300,000 clones, with around 90% as singletons. The specimen sequenced was peripheral blood. These receptor sequences come from a man aged 50 or older with acute or convalescent COVID-19.

The gene calls are TRBV3-1 (or the pseudogene TRBV3-2) and TRBJ2-3; D gene uncertain. Germline V gives CDR1 LGHDT, CDR2 YNNKEL (reference sequence). The CDR3 consists of 15 residues. Trimming cost V 4 bases and J 0 bases, with 11 bases left between them. The CDR3 DNA follows: TGTGCCAGCAGCCGGTCTGGCGGTAGCACAGATACGCAGTATTTT. Protein: CASSRSGGSTDTQYF.

The chain recombines TRBV2 with TRBJ2-5; 7 bases match TRBD1. After removal of 5 bases from V and 3 bases from J, the junction contained 3 bases not matched to a gene. CDR3 length equals 13 residues. Per germline, CDR1 SNHLY and CDR2 FYNNEI. In DNA, the CDR3 is TGTGCCAGCAGTCGGCAGGGGGAAGAGACCCAGTACTTC. Amino acids: CASSRQGEETQYF.

The chain has TRBV11-2 and TRBJ1-3; no clear D. Trimming left V 3 bases short and J 2 bases short, with 11 bases between. Germline CDR1 and CDR2: SGHAT and FQNNGV. The CDR3 has 15 amino acids. Here the CDR3 reads CASSFGSGTGNTIYF. The CDR3 region has the DNA TGTGCCAGCAGCTTTGGTTCGGGGACTGGAAACACCATATATTTT.

The chain recombines TRBV11-2 with TRBJ2-7; the D gene is possibly TRBD1 (6 bases). The CDR3 has 15 amino acids. With 5 bases removed from V and 0 bases from J, the gap between germline ends came to 14 bases. Germline lookup yields CDR1 SGHAT and CDR2 FQNNGV. CDR3 sequence (DNA): TGTGCCAGCAGCACATGGACAGCCAGCTCCTACGAGCAGTACTTC. Translating it yields CASSTWTASSYEQYF. The variable domain in full, completed from reference TRBV11-2 and TRBJ2-7, reads EAGVAQSPRYKIIEKRQSVAFWCNPISGHATLYWYQQILGQGPKLLIQFQNNGVVDDSQLPKDRFSAERLKGVDSTLKIQPAKLEDSAVYLCASSTWTASSYEQYFGPGTRLTVT.

Turning to this clone: A read error may produce the germline difference seen at one junction end. J is TRBJ1-2 and V is TRBV6-5; D is unresolved. The CDR3 has 12 amino acids. CDR1 and CDR2 from the germline V gene are MNHEY and SVGAGI. Written as DNA, the CDR3 is TGTGCCAGCACACCCAAGCTAGATAAATGCCGGTTC. This translates into CASTPKLDKCRF.

The chain carries TRBV11-3 and TRBJ2-2; maybe TRBD2 (6 bases). This CDR3 is 15 amino acids long. CDR1 is SGHNT, CDR2 YENEEA, per germline. Trimming cost V 2 bases and J 1 base, with 8 bases left between them. The CDR3 protein is CASSLLGGNTGELFF. DNA for the CDR3: TGTGCCAGCAGCTTACTCGGGGGGAACACCGGGGAGCTGTTTTTT.

This clone was picked up one time. The chain links TRBV12-5 to TRBJ2-3, with TRBD2 matching over 9 bases. The CDR3 spans 13 residues. V shed 6 bases, J shed 3 bases, and the junction held 1 base outside the gene matches. Germline CDR1 is LGHNT and CDR2 is FRNRAP. The CDR3 nucleotides are TGTGCTAGTGGGGGACTAGCAACAGATACGCAGTATTTT. Its protein product is CASGGLATDTQYF.

The chain recombines TRBV19 with TRBJ2-3, with TRBD1 matching over 8 bases. The CDR3 has 20 amino acids. After removal of 2 bases from V and 0 bases from J, the junction contained 16 bases not matched to a gene. Germline V CDR1 and CDR2: LNHDA, SQIVND (reference sequence). CDR3 protein: CASSIRAPRGRFPSTDTQYF. CDR3 DNA: TGTGCCAGTAGTATACGGGCCCCCAGGGGGCGCTTCCCGAGCACAGATACGCAGTATTTT.

This chain joins TRBV9 and TRBJ2-1, with D maybe TRBD2 (7 bases). The CDR3 loop spans 16 amino acids. Germline assignment: CDR1 SGDLS and CDR2 YYNGEE. The V end was cut by 2 bases, the J end by 2 bases, with 14 bases between. CDR3 bases: TGTGCCAGCAGCGTCGATCGCGGGGGCACCTACAATGAGCAGTTCTTC. Translation: CASSVDRGGTYNEQFF. Using reference TRBV9 and TRBJ2-1 for the parts outside the CDR3, the full variable domain is DSGVTQTPKHLITATGQRVTLRCSPRSGDLSVYWYQQSLDQGLQFLIQYYNGEERAKGNILERFSAQQFPDLHSELNLSSLELGDSALYFCASSVDRGGTYNEQFFGPGTRLTVL.

This chain links TRBV5-1 with TRBJ2-5, with 8 nucleotides matching TRBD1. Unmatched junction bases numbered 13, after V lost 2 bases and J lost 4 bases. The CDR3 runs to 17 residues. In germline, CDR1 is SGHRS, CDR2 YFSETQ. The CDR3 protein is CASSFRTGISNAETQYF. CDR3 nucleotide sequence: TGCGCCAGCAGCTTTCGGACAGGGATAAGTAATGCAGAGACCCAGTACTTC.

The gene calls are TRBV6-1 and TRBJ2-3; 8 positions agree with TRBD2. The CDR3 covers 15 residues. Germline CDR1 and CDR2: MNHNS and SASEGT. Germline trimming cut 1 base from V and 7 bases from J; bases unmatched to any gene: 7. The CDR3 DNA reads as TGTGCCAGCAGTGAAGTTGGTAGCGGGGCCTATACGCAGTATTTT. This translates into CASSEVGSGAYTQYF.

The V and J genes are TRBV20-1 and TRBJ1-1, with 7 bases lining up with TRBD1. The CDR3 consists of 14 residues. Germline V lookup: CDR1 DFQATT, CDR2 SNEGSKA (reference sequence). The V segment lost 3 bases and the J segment 3 bases; nucleotides outside the gene matches: 7. CDR3 in amino acids: CSASTDRPDTEAFF. The CDR3 region has the DNA TGCAGTGCTAGTACGGACAGGCCGGACACTGAAGCTTTCTTT.

V usage is TRBV19 and J usage is TRBJ1-2; no clear D gene. With 4 bases removed from V and 1 base from J, the gap between germline ends came to 19 bases. The CDR3 has 17 residues. The germline gives CDR1 LNHDA, CDR2 SQIVND (reference sequence). The CDR3 here is CASSTIRGGQLNYGYTF. CDR3 nucleotide sequence: TGTGCCAGTAGTACGATCCGGGGAGGGCAGCTTAACTATGGCTACACCTTC.

The rearrangement joins TRBV15 to TRBJ2-5; D gene uncertain. CDR3 length: 12 residues. Germline CDR1 and CDR2: LNHNV and YYDKDF (reference sequence). Trimming pared 4 bases from V and 5 bases from J, leaving 8 bases between. This chain's CDR3 is CATSNPPETQYF. In DNA form, the CDR3 reads TGTGCCACCAGCAATCCCCCGGAGACCCAGTACTTC. Full variable domain (outside the CDR3, taken from reference TRBV15 and TRBJ2-5): DAMVIQNPRYQVTQFGKPVTLSCSQTLNHNVMYWYQQKSSQAPKLLFHYYDKDFNNEADTPDNFQSRRPNTSFCFLDIRSPGLGDTAMYLCATSNPPETQYFGPGTRLLVL.

The table lists this clone with a count of one. This chain links TRBV2 with TRBJ1-3; perhaps TRBD1 as D (6 bases). The V and J ends lost 2 bases and 10 bases respectively, with 12 bases between them. Germline lookup yields CDR1 SNHLY and CDR2 FYNNEI. The CDR3 runs to 13 residues. Written as DNA, the CDR3 is TGTGCCAGCAGTGAACAGGGGCGATGGACCATATATTTT. Protein: CASSEQGRWTIYF.

The chain employs TRBV5-8 and TRBJ2-1, with 7 bases fitting TRBD1. Losses at the gene ends were 3 bases for V and 6 bases for J; bases not matched to a gene: 6. CDR3 length: 14 residues. Germline V CDR1 and CDR2: SGHTS, YDEGEE. The DNA for the CDR3 is TGTGCCAGCAGCTCGCCGGGACAGTCCAATGAGCAGTTCTTC. It translates to CASSSPGQSNEQFF.

CDR3 in DNA: TGTGCCAGCAGGACCGGTGCCGGGACAGGGGTCTACACCTTC. Protein sequence: CASRTGAGTGVYTF. The rearrangement links TRBV7-3 to TRBJ1-2, with 10 bases fitting TRBD1. The J segment lost 10 bases and the V segment lost 6 bases, leaving 11 bases of the junction unmatched. This CDR3 has 14 residues. Germline V gene sequence: CDR1 SGHTA, CDR2 FQGTGA.

CDR3 bases: TGTGCCAGCTCTCCAGCGAGGTCGGGAGAGACCCAGTACTTC. This encodes CASSPARSGETQYF. This chain links TRBV18 with TRBJ2-5; D call uncertain. The CDR3 runs to 14 residues. Trimming took off 6 bases at V and 4 bases at J, with 15 bases between the two ends. Germline loops: CDR1 KGHSH, CDR2 LQKENI. Supplemented by reference TRBV18 and TRBJ2-5, the full variable domain reads NAGVMQNPRHLVRRRGQEARLRCSPMKGHSHVYWYRQLPEEGLKFMVYLQKENIIDESGMPKERFSAEFPKEGPSILRIQQVVRGDSAAYFCASSPARSGETQYFGPGTRLLVL.

This chain links TRBV21-1 with TRBJ1-4. TRBV21-1 is a known pseudogene. This CDR3 spans 23 amino acids. CDR3 loop: CASSYDLKTPGMGVPATNEKLFF. In nucleotides, the CDR3 is TGTGCCAGCAGCTACGACTTAAAAACTCCCGGGATGGGCGTTCCAGCAACTAATGAAAAACTGTTTTTT.

The count of this clone is one. This sample also contains other DNA sequences that code for the same CDR3. The chain uses TRBV5-1 and TRBJ1-2; D not resolved. The V end lost 0 bases, the J end lost 4 bases, and 7 bases lay between the germline ends. Germline V lookup: CDR1 SGHRS, CDR2 YFSETQ. This CDR3 is 13 amino acids long. The CDR3 nucleotides read TGCGCCAGCAGCTTGGGGCAGTCCTATGGCTACACCTTC. Its translation: CASSLGQSYGYTF.

The genes are TRBV19 and TRBJ2-3; possibly TRBD1 for D (6 bases). V lost 5 bases and J 5 bases, leaving 11 bases between the germline ends. Per the germline V gene, CDR1 is LNHDA and CDR2 is SQIVND (reference sequence). The CDR3 sequence is 13 residues long. The CDR3 nucleotides read TGTGCCAGTAGTTTCGGACAGTTAGATACGCAGTATTTT. Translation gives CASSFGQLDTQYF.